This T cell receptor (beta chain) was obtained from a study of Ad26.COV2.S vaccination and SARS-CoV-2 variants. Study as a whole: By the intramuscular route, Ad26.COV2.S was given once, or twice 56 days apart. The study, taken as a whole, reports: Comparable non-spike TCR breadth was observed in vaccine and placebo recipients.

CDR3 length equals 14 residues. Trimming took off 1 base at V and 12 bases at J, with 16 bases between the two ends. CDR1 SGHTA and CDR2 FQGNSA come from the germline V gene. Repertoires were generated with immunoSEQ multiplex PCR, while TCRdb's copy carries only in-frame clones and drops some. The sample contains roughly 510,000 clones, 70% to 90% of which appear only once. This clone was seen once. Its cognate antigen is unknown. Described treatment: over 15 received Ad26.COV2.S at low or high dose, single or two shots; a few received placebo; per-sample allocation not given. On day 63 after the first injection, vaccine and placebo recipients gave samples. At a Boston site, the person donating was an adult of 18-55 years.

This chain links TRBV7-2 with TRBJ1-3; no clear D gene. The clonotype originates from a person between 18 and 60 years old who received the Ad26.COV2.S COVID-19 vaccine or a placebo. The material sequenced was peripheral blood, taken in a trial of Ad26.COV2.S vaccine versus placebo. The CDR3 loop is CASSLVGRVGHIYF. Written as DNA, the CDR3 is TGTGCCAGCAGCTTAGTCGGGCGCGTGGGCCACATATATTTT.